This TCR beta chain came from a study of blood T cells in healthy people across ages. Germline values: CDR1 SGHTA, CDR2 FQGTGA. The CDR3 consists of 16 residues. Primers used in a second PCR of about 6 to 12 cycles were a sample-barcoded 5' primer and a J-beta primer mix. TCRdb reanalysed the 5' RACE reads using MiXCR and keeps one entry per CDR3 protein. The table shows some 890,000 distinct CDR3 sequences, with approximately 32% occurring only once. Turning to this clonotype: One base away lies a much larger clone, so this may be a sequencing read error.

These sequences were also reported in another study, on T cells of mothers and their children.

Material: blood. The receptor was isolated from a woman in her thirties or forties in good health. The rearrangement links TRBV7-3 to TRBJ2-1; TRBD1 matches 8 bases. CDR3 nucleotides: TGTGTCAGCAGGGTTCCGGGACAGGCGACCTACAATGAGCAGTTCTTC. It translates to CVSRVPGQATYNEQFF.